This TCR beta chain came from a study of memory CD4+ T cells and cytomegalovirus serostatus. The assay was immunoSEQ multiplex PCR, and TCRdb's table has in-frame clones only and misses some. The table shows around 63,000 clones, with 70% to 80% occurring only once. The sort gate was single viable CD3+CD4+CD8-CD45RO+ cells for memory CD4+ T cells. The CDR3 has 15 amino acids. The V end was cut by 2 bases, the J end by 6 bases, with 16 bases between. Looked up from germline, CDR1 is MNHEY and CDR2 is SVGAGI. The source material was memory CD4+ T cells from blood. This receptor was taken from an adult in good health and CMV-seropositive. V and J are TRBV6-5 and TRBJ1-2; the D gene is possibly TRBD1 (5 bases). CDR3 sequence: CASSYRLRQGNGYTF. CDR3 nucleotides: TGTGCCAGCAGTTACCGTCTGAGGCAGGGAAATGGCTACACCTTC.